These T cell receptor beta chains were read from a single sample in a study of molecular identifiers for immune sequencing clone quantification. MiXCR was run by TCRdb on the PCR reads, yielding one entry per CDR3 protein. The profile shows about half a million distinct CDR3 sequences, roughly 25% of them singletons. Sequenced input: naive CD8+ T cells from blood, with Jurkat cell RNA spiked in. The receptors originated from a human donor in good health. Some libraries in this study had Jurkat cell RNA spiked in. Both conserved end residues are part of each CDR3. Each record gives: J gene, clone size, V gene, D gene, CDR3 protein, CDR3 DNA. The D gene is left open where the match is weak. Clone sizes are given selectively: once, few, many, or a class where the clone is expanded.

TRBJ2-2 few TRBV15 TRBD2 CATSRDLAGFYTGELFF TGTGCCACCAGCAGAGACCTAGCGGGATTTTACACCGGGGAGCTGTTTTTT
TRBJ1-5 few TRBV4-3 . CASSQDAFGSNQPQHF TGCGCCAGCAGCCAAGATGCCTTTGGGTCCAATCAGCCCCAGCATTTT
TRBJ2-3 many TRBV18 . CASSALPGQASTDTQYF TGTGCCAGCTCAGCGCTACCGGGACAAGCCAGCACAGATACGCAGTATTTT
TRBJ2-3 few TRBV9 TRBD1 CASSVGTGTSTDTQYF TGTGCCAGCAGCGTTGGGACAGGTACTAGCACAGATACGCAGTATTTT
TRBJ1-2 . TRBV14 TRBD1 CASSRTGTGYGYAF TGTGCCAGCAGCCGTACCGGGACAGGGTATGGCTACGCCTTC
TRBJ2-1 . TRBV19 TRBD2 CASSNPAGVDEQFF TGTGCCAGTAGTAACCCAGCGGGGGTTGATGAGCAGTTCTTC
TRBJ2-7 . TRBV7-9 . CASSLLGVASGSTERYF .
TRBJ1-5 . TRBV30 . CAWSIGTSNQPQHF TGTGCCTGGAGTATAGGGACGAGCAATCAGCCCCAGCATTTT
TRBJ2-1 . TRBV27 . CASSSQGFHEQFF TGTGCCAGCAGTAGTCAGGGCTTTCATGAGCAGTTCTTC
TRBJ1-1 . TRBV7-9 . CASSLAVRNEAFF TGTGCCAGCAGCTTAGCCGTGAGGAATGAAGCTTTCTTT
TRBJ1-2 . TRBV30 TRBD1 CAWSVLDRGGYGYTF TGTGCCTGGAGTGTACTAGACAGGGGCGGCTATGGCTACACCTTC
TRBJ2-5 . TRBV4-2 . CASSQGPQGKETQYF TGTGCCAGCAGCCAAGGGCCCCAGGGGAAAGAGACCCAGTACTTC
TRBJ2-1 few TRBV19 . CASSWSAGDSYNEQFF TGTGCCAGTTCTTGGTCGGCAGGGGACTCCTACAATGAGCAGTTCTTC
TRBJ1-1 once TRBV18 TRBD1 CASSPSGTGGVLAEASF TGTGCCAGCTCACCCTCCGGGACAGGGGGCGTTTTAGCTGAAGCTTCCTTT
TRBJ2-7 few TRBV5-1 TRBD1 CASSQTDRILYEQYF TGCGCCAGCAGCCAAACGGACAGGATCCTCTACGAGCAGTACTTC
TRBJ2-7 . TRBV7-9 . CASSPTLDTLTGEQYF TGTGCCAGCAGCCCCACCTTGGACACTCTAACGGGCGAGCAGTACTTC
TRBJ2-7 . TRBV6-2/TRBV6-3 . CASSYLGRPYEQYF TGTGCCAGCAGTTACCTGGGCCGCCCCTACGAGCAGTACTTC
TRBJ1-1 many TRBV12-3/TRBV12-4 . CASSFRSSEAFF TGTGCCAGCAGTTTTAGGTCGTCCGAAGCTTTCTTT
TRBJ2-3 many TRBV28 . CASSLGGSGDTQYF TGTGCCAGCAGCTTGGGAGGATCGGGGGATACGCAGTATTTT
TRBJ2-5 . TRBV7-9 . CASSLALAVETQYF TGTGCCAGCAGCTTAGCTCTAGCAGTAGAGACCCAGTACTTC
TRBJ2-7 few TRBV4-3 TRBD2 CASSQEPSGSSYEQYF TGCGCCAGCAGCCAAGAGCCCAGCGGGAGTAGTTACGAGCAGTACTTC
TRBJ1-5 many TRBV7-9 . CASSFWPGDQPQHF TGTGCCAGCAGCTTCTGGCCGGGGGATCAGCCCCAGCATTTT
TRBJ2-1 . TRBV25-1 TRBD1 CASSGQQGKQFF TGTGCCAGCAGTGGGCAACAGGGGAAGCAGTTCTTC
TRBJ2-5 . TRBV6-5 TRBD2 CASRLLAGVQETQYF TGTGCCAGCAGACTACTAGCGGGGGTACAAGAGACCCAGTACTTC
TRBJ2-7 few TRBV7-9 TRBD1 CASSYDTGTGAVYEQYF TGTGCCAGCAGCTATGACACCGGGACAGGGGCGGTCTACGAGCAGTACTTC
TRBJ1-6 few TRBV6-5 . CASSYGTSAGSYNSPLHF TGTGCCAGCAGTTATGGGACATCCGCAGGTTCCTATAATTCACCCCTCCACTTT
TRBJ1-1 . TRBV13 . CASSLDTGNTEAFF TGTGCCAGCAGCTTAGACACAGGGAACACTGAAGCTTTCTTT
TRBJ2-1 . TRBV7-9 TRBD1 CASSSGAGGLAATDYNEQFF TGTGCCAGCAGCTCGGGGGCAGGGGGCTTAGCAGCGACCGATTACAATGAGCAGTTCTTC
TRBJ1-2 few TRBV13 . CASSFALVGRYDYGYTF TGTGCCAGCAGCTTCGCTCTGGTCGGAAGATATGACTATGGCTACACCTTC
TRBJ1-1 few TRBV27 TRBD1 CASSGTGGGSEAFF TGTGCCAGCAGTGGGACAGGGGGTGGTTCTGAAGCTTTCTTT
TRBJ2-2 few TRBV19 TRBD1 CASLNRGLDTGELFF TGTGCCAGCCTAAACAGGGGGCTAGACACCGGGGAGCTGTTTTTT
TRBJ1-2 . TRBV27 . CASSPEAGSYYGYTF TGTGCCAGCAGCCCGGAGGCAGGGTCATACTATGGCTACACCTTC
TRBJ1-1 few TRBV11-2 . CASSPPGLNTEAFF TGTGCCAGCAGCCCGCCGGGACTGAACACTGAAGCTTTCTTT
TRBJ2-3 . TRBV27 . CASSPHTSGNTDTQYF TGTGCCAGCAGTCCACATACGAGCGGTAACACAGATACGCAGTATTTT
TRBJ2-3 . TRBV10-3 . CAISEGPTDTQYF TGTGCCATCAGTGAGGGGCCCACAGATACGCAGTATTTT
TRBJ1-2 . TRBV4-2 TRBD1 CASSQGQGAFYGYTF TGTGCCAGCAGCCAAGGGCAGGGGGCCTTCTATGGCTACACCTTC
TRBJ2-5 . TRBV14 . CASSQDRAEIQETQYF TGTGCCAGCAGCCAAGATAGGGCGGAAATCCAAGAGACCCAGTACTTC
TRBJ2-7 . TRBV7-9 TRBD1 CASSSWDRDYEQYF TGTGCCAGCAGCTCCTGGGACAGGGACTACGAGCAGTACTTC
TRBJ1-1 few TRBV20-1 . CSARGATSEAFF TGCAGTGCTCGAGGGGCCACCTCTGAAGCTTTCTTT
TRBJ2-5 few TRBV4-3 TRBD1 CASSHGTGLQETQYF TGCGCCAGCAGCCACGGGACAGGACTCCAAGAGACCCAGTACTTC
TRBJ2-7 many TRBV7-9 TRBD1 CASSTQGAVWAEQYF TGTGCCAGCAGCACACAGGGGGCGGTCTGGGCCGAGCAGTACTTC
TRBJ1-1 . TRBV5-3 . CASSIRQTNTEAFF TGTGCCAGCAGCATAAGACAGACTAACACTGAAGCTTTCTTT
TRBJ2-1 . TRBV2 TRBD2 CASVPSGSAYNEQFF TGTGCCAGCGTCCCTAGCGGGAGCGCCTACAATGAGCAGTTCTTC
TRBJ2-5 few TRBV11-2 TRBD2 CASSRGLAGAETQYF TGTGCCAGCAGCCGGGGACTAGCGGGAGCTGAGACCCAGTACTTC
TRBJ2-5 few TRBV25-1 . CASSDWASQETQYF TGTGCCAGCAGTGACTGGGCCTCCCAAGAGACCCAGTACTTC
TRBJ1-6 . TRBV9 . CASCGGEGLRNSPLHF TGTGCCAGCTGCGGCGGAGAGGGACTTCGCAATTCACCCCTCCACTTT
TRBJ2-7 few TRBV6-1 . CATVGGPEHEQYF TGTGCCACCGTCGGGGGGCCGGAGCACGAGCAGTACTTC
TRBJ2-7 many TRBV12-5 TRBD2 CASGFPQLAGDMYEQYF TGTGCTAGTGGTTTCCCACAACTAGCGGGGGATATGTACGAGCAGTACTTC
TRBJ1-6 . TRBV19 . CASSPAAGSYSPLHF TGTGCCAGTAGCCCTGCGGCAGGGAGTTACTCACCCCTCCACTTT
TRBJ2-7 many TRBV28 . CASSFGGWPKF TGTGCCAGCAGTTTTGGTGGTTGGCCCAAATTC
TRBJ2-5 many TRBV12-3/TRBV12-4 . CASSLGAAGHRETQYF TGTGCCAGCAGTTTGGGAGCTGCGGGTCATCGGGAGACCCAGTACTTC
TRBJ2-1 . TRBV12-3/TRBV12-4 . CASSPSASPNNEQFF TGTGCCAGCAGCCCTTCGGCGAGTCCGAACAATGAGCAGTTCTTC
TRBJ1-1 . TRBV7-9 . CASSPRGATFTEAFF TGTGCCAGCAGTCCGAGGGGGGCGACTTTCACTGAAGCTTTCTTT